Listed below are T cell receptor beta chains from one sample, sequenced in a study of Ad26.COV2.S vaccination and SARS-CoV-2 variants. The assay was immunoSEQ multiplex PCR, and TCRdb's table has in-frame clones only and misses some. Here the sample spans fewer than 400,000 clones, about 86% being singletons. Material: peripheral blood, obtained in a trial of Ad26.COV2.S vaccine versus placebo. These TCRs come from a person between 18 and 59 years old who received the Ad26.COV2.S COVID-19 vaccine or a placebo. The CDR3 runs from the conserved cysteine through the conserved F or W.

cdr3_length	j_call	v_call	cdr3_aa
15	TRBJ2-5	TRBV19	CASSRQSSTQETQYF
14	TRBJ1-5	TRBV12-5	CASGSRARNQPQHF
14	TRBJ2-5	TRBV18	CASSRDRGIETQYF
15	TRBJ2-2	TRBV6-6	CASSLQGADTGELFF
13	TRBJ2-1	TRBV18	CASSPQDRFNEFF
15	TRBJ2-1	TRBV3-1/TRBV3-2	CASSQDWAAYNEQFF
14	TRBJ2-7	TRBV7-9	CASSLNDGSYEQYF
15	TRBJ2-1	TRBV4-1	CASSQPHSAYNEQFF
16	TRBJ1-4	TRBV6-5	CASSYASGKVGEKLFF
15	TRBJ2-7	TRBV5-1	CASSLVGAASYEQYF
15	TRBJ1-4	TRBV9	CASSVALGGNEKLFF
15	TRBJ2-7	TRBV4-1	CASSQLRDRAQEQYF
15	TRBJ2-2	TRBV6-4	CASSDSEGGAGELFF
14	TRBJ1-1	TRBV5-1	CASSLQSGNTEAFF
13	TRBJ1-2	TRBV7-9	CASSRGGNYGYTF
15	TRBJ2-1	TRBV20-1	CSASPSGGLHNEQFF
14	TRBJ1-1	TRBV5-1	CASSIRAMNTEAFF
18	TRBJ2-5	TRBV9	CASSAMTSGRHSQETQYF
15	TRBJ2-7	TRBV7-2	CATQSGQGVTYEQYF
15	TRBJ1-5	TRBV16	CASSPGTGWDQPQHF
14	TRBJ1-6	TRBV5-1	CASSLGQENSPLHF
15	TRBJ2-4	TRBV3-1/TRBV3-2	CASSQELQPWNIQYF
13	TRBJ2-5	TRBV18	CASSPQGRETQYF
14	TRBJ2-1	TRBV7-2	CASSAGQVYNEQFF
14	TRBJ1-5	TRBV19	CASKTGGSHQPQHF
17	TRBJ2-5	TRBV5-1	CASSLQGGGRDQETQYF
13	TRBJ2-7	TRBV5-1	CASSLKQTYEQYF
13	TRBJ1-1	TRBV30	CAWKGGKDTEAFF
16	TRBJ1-2	TRBV29-1	CSVEDANLPGGWGYTF
12	TRBJ2-3	TRBV29-1	CSVGGGTDTQYF
15	TRBJ2-2	TRBV7-6	CASSLVGGSTGELFF
13	TRBJ1-2	TRBV2	CASSPAGEYGYTF
15	TRBJ2-1	TRBV6-5	CASPRGGRAYNEQFF
14	TRBJ1-6	TRBV9	CASSVTGDNSPLHF
14	TRBJ2-3	TRBV10-3	CATLPGTSTDTQYF
15	TRBJ2-5	TRBV2	CASSDLGGLGETQYF
13	TRBJ1-2	TRBV9	CASSVVSAEGYTF
16	TRBJ2-7	TRBV5-8	CASSFGLAGGLYEQYF
15	TRBJ2-1	TRBV19	CASRFRDSSYNEQFF
16	TRBJ2-1	TRBV5-1	CASSSLAGASYNEQFF